These T cell receptor beta chains were read from a single sample in a study of OX40 agonist ivuxolimab in advanced cancers. The method was immunoSEQ multiplex PCR; TCRdb's version includes in-frame clones alone and lacks a portion of them. Of about 67,000 clones listed, approximately 89% were seen once; the top ten hold less than 2.5%. The sample here was CD4+ or CD8+ T cells sorted from blood, taken in a trial of the OX40 agonist ivuxolimab. These receptors originate from an adult with an advanced solid tumor such as melanoma, head and neck, liver or kidney cancer. The CDR3 runs from the conserved cysteine through the conserved F or W. The D gene is left open where the match is weak. The size field is filled for only some rows; it gives once, few, many or a size class.

d_call j_call v_call clone_size cdr3_length cdr3_nt cdr3_aa
TRBD1 TRBJ2-1 TRBV11-3 . 16 TGTGCCAGCAGCTTAGCAGGGACAGACTCCTACAATGAGCAGTTCTTC CASSLAGTDSYNEQFF
TRBD1 TRBJ1-4 TRBV10-3 . 15 TGTGCCATCAGTGCGCAGGGGGCGGAGGTAGAAAAACTGTTTTTT CAISAQGAEVEKLFF
TRBD1 TRBJ2-7 TRBV11-2 . 16 TGTGCCAGCAGCTTAGACAGGACAGGCGCCTTCTACGAGCAGTACTTC CASSLDRTGAFYEQYF
. TRBJ1-2 TRBV6-1 . 15 TGTGCCAGCAGTGAATGGCAGGGGCGTAGGTATGGCTACACCTTC CASSEWQGRRYGYTF
. TRBJ1-5 TRBV11-3 . 13 TGTGCCAGCAGCTTAGGTTTAGATCAGCCCCAGCATTTT CASSLGLDQPQHF
. TRBJ2-7 TRBV4-1 . 13 TGCGCCAGCAGCCAAGGTACGCCCTACGAGCAGTACTTC CASSQGTPYEQYF
. TRBJ2-7 TRBV29-1 once 15 TGCAGCGTCGTCAACGGAGGCAGCTGGGGGTCGGAGCAGTACTTC CSVVNGGSWGSEQYF
TRBD1 TRBJ1-6 TRBV5-1 few 15 TGCGCCAGCAGCCCTCGACAGGGCTATAATTCACCCCTCCACTTT CASSPRQGYNSPLHF
. TRBJ2-3 TRBV9 once 15 TGTGCCAGCAGCGCCGAGGGGACGCGGAGAGATACGCAGTATTTT CASSAEGTRRDTQYF
. TRBJ2-3 TRBV18 . 16 TGTGCCAGCTCACCATCGAACGGACCCGTCACAGATACGCAGTATTTT CASSPSNGPVTDTQYF
. TRBJ2-5 TRBV7-9 . 13 TGTGCCAGCAGCCCCCTAAGACCAGAGACCCAGTACTTC CASSPLRPETQYF
. TRBJ2-6 TRBV6-5 . 15 TGTGCCAGCAGGATTGGGGGCTCTGGGGCCAACGTCCTGACTTTC CASRIGGSGANVLTF
TRBD1 TRBJ1-6 TRBV19 . 15 TGTGCCAGTAGTATCGGGACAGCCTATAATTCACCCCTCCACTTT CASSIGTAYNSPLHF
. TRBJ1-3 TRBV19 . 11 TGTGCCAGTAGCCCAGGAACCACCATATATTTT CASSPGTTIYF
. TRBJ1-1 TRBV28 . 12 TGTGCCAGCATTCGGGGAGGCACTGAAGCTTTCTTT CASIRGGTEAFF
. TRBJ2-7 TRBV6-1 . 12 TGTGCCAGCAGTGAGGACCCGTACGAGCAGTACTTC CASSEDPYEQYF
TRBD2 TRBJ2-2 TRBV27 once 14 TGTGCCAGCAGTTGGGGTCGGGGGGCCGGGGAGCTGTTTTTT CASSWGRGAGELFF
TRBD2 TRBJ2-1 TRBV10-3 . 15 TGTGCCATCAGCTTCGAAGCGGGGACCCATGTGTCTGAGTTCTTC CAISFEAGTHVSEFF
. TRBJ1-2 TRBV18 . 16 TGTGCCAGCTCACCACCGAGCCAGGCGGCCCTTGGGGGCTACACCTTC CASSPPSQAALGGYTF
TRBD1 TRBJ2-7 TRBV10-1 . 13 TGCGCCAGCAGCGGACAGGGGATCTACGAGCAGTACTTC CASSGQGIYEQYF
. TRBJ2-1 TRBV6-1 . 13 TGTGCCAGCGGCAGCGTCTCCTACAATGAGCAGTTCTTC CASGSVSYNEQFF
TRBD2 TRBJ2-1 TRBV23-1 . 17 TGCGCCAGCACCCTTAGCGGGAGGGAGCATTCTAACAATGAGCAGTTCTTC CASTLSGREHSNNEQFF
TRBD2 TRBJ2-7 TRBV6-5 once 15 TGTGCCAGCAGGAAGCCCGGGGGGAGAGGCTACGAGCAGTACTTC CASRKPGGRGYEQYF
TRBD2 TRBJ2-3 TRBV4-2 . 18 TGTGCCAGCAGCGGAGGACTAGCGGGGGGCCGGAGCACAGATACGCAGTATTTT CASSGGLAGGRSTDTQYF
. TRBJ1-2 TRBV28 . 14 TGTGCCAGCAGTTTAGGCCGGTCGAACTATGGCTACACCTTC CASSLGRSNYGYTF
. TRBJ2-1 TRBV11-3 . 16 TGTGCCAGCAGCTTAGGAGGGGGGGTTACCTACAATGAGCAGTTCTTC CASSLGGGVTYNEQFF
TRBD1 TRBJ1-6 TRBV2 . 14 TGTGCCAGCAGGGAACAGGGGAACAATTCACCCCTCCACTTT CASREQGNNSPLHF
. TRBJ1-2 TRBV6-6 . 13 TGTGCCAGCAGACCAACAGGGCTCTATGGCTACACCTTC CASRPTGLYGYTF
. TRBJ1-2 TRBV5-6 . 13 TGTGCCAGCAGCTTGGTCCAGGAAAATGGCTACACCTTC CASSLVQENGYTF
TRBD1 TRBJ1-1 TRBV6-1 . 15 TGTGCCAGCAGGATGGGACAGGGGGCGGACACTGAAGCTTTCTTT CASRMGQGADTEAFF
TRBD2 TRBJ2-1 TRBV2 once 15 TGTGCCAGCAAAACGGGGACTAGCGGGACCGATGAGCAGTTCTTC CASKTGTSGTDEQFF
TRBD2 TRBJ2-1 TRBV6-5 . 16 TGTGCCAGCAGTTCCCTAGCGGGGGGGAGAAGTGCTGAGCAGTTCTTC CASSSLAGGRSAEQFF
TRBD1 TRBJ2-3 TRBV5-8 . 15 TGTGCCAGCAGCTTGCCGGGACAGAGCACAGATACGCAGTATTTT CASSLPGQSTDTQYF
. TRBJ2-2 TRBV11-2 . 15 TGTGCCAGCAGCCGGGGGGCCGCGAACACCGGGGAGCTGTTTTTT CASSRGAANTGELFF
TRBD1 TRBJ2-1 TRBV19 . 14 TGTGCCAGTAGTAAACTGACAGGGGGATATGAGCAGTTCTTC CASSKLTGGYEQFF
. TRBJ1-2 TRBV29-1 few 11 TGCAGCGTCGTAGAGAACTATGGCTACACCTTC CSVVENYGYTF
. TRBJ1-4 TRBV11-3 . 14 TGTGCCAGCAGCGCCGACAGACCCAATGAAAAACTGTTTTTT CASSADRPNEKLFF